This T cell receptor (beta chain) was sequenced during a study of PD-L1 blockade in urothelial cancer. Study-wide results and caveats: Those with durable benefit had larger increases in tumor-associated blood clones at 3 weeks.

The CDR3 extends over 14 amino acids. Germline assignment: CDR1 SGHNT and CDR2 YYREEE (reference sequence). J lost 8 bases, V lost 1 base, and 5 bases had no gene match. Sample time point: pretreatment peripheral blood. Method: immunoSEQ multiplex PCR; TCRdb's copy keeps in-frame clones and lacks some. This sample has about 38,000 clones, with around four fifths found just once. Comment on this clone: Antigen unknown.

The chain carries TRBV5-4 and TRBJ1-4; TRBD1 matches 7 bases. The receptor comes from a man at least 80 years old with urothelial cancer. Material: PBMCs, obtained around atezolizumab (anti-PD-L1) treatment. The CDR3 nucleotides read TGTGCCAGCAGCTTGAGGGACAGCCCAGAAAAACTGTTTTTT. Its protein is CASSLRDSPEKLFF.